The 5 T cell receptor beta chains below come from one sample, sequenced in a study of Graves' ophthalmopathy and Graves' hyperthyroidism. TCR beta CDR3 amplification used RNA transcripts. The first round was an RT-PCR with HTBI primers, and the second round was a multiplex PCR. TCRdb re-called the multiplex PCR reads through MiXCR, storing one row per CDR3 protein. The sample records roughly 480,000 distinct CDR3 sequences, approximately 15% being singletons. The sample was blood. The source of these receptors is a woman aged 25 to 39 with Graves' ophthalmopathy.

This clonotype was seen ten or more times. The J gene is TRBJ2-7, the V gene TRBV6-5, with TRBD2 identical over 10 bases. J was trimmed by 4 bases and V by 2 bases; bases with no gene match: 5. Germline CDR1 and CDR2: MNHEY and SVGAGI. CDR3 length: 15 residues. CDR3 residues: CASSYILAGSYEQYF. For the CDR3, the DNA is TGTGCCAGCAGTTACATACTAGCGGGAAGTTACGAGCAGTACTTC.

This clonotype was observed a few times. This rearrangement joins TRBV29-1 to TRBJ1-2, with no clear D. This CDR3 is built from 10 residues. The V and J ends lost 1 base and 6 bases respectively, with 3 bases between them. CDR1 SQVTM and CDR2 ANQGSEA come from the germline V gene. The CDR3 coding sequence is TGCAGCGTTGAAGGGGATGGCTACACCTTC. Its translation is CSVEGDGYTF.

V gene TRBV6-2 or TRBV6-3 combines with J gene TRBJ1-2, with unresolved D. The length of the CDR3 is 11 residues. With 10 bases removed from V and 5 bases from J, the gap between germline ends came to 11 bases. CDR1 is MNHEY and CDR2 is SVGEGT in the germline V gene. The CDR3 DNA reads TGTGCCACCCAAGTTTGGTATGGCTACACCTTC. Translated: CATQVWYGYTF.

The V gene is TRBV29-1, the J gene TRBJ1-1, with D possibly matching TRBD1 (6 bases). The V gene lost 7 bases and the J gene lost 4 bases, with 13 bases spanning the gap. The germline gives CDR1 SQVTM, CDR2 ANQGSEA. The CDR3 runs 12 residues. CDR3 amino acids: CSADQGSTEAFF. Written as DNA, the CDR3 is TGCAGCGCCGACCAGGGGTCCACTGAAGCTTTCTTT.

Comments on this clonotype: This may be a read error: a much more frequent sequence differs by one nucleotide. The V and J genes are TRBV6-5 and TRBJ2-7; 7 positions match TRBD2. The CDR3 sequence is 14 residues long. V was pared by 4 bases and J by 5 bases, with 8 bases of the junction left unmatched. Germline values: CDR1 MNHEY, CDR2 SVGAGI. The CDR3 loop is CASSSGLTGNEQYF. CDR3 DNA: TGTGCCAGCAGTTCGGGACTAACGGGAAACGAGCAGTACTTC.